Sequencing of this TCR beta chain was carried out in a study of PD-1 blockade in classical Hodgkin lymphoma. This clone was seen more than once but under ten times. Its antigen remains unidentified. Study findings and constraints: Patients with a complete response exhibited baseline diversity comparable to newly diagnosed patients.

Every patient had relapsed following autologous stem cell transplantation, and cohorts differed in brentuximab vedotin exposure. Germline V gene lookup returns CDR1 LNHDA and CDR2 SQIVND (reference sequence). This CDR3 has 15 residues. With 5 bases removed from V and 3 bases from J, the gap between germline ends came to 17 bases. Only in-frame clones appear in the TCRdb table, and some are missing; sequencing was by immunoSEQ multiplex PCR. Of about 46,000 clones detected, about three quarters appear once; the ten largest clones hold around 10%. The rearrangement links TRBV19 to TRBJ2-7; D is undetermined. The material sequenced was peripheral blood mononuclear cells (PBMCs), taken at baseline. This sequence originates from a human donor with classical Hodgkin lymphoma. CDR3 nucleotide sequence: TGTGCCAGTAGTTCTTGGGCCAGCGTCAACTACGAGCAGTACTTC. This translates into CASSSWASVNYEQYF.